This T cell receptor beta chain appears in the sequencing data of a study of early T cells in non-severe SARS-CoV-2 infection. Study at large: Sequenced material consisted of bulk RNA (from unsorted whole blood), and chains were unpaired.

Individual cDNA molecules were tagged with unique molecular identifiers, the study reported. TCRdb analysed the 5' RACE reads with MiXCR anew, one entry per CDR3 protein. The sample lists some 61,000 distinct CDR3 sequences; less than 11% were seen once. This clonotype was detected many times. The V end was cut by 6 bases, the J end by 13 bases, with 20 bases between. CDR3 length: 12 amino acids. Germline V gene data show CDR1 as DFQATT and CDR2 as SNEGSKA (reference sequence). This chain uses TRBV20-1 with TRBJ2-3; D is perhaps TRBD2 (6 bases). Sequencing was carried out using whole blood. The receptor's source is an adult who was a healthcare worker with PCR-confirmed SARS-CoV-2 infection or an uninfected control (not recorded which). CDR3 DNA sequence: TGCAGTGCCTCCGCTAGCGAGGAGGGAAAGTATTTT. This sequence encodes CSASASEEGKYF.